Listed below are T cell receptor beta chains from one sample, sequenced in a study of blood T cell repertoires in COVID-19. Only in-frame clones appear in the TCRdb table, and some are missing; sequencing was by immunoSEQ multiplex PCR. The table has 150,000 to 200,000 clones, roughly 84% seen once. Sequences were obtained from PBMCs or T cells enriched from blood (not recorded which). These receptors all come from a woman aged 55-75 years who had recovered from COVID-19. CDR3s include the opening cysteine and the closing phenylalanine or tryptophan. Fields, in order: J gene, V gene, D gene, clone size, CDR3 protein, CDR3 DNA. D genes are given only for firm matches. Clone sizes are given selectively: once, few, many, or a class where the clone is expanded.

TRBJ1-3 | TRBV7-6 | NA | NA | CASSAGRGGTGNTIYF | TGTGCCAGCAGCGCAGGGAGGGGAGGGACTGGAAACACCATATATTTT
TRBJ2-5 | TRBV11-2 | NA | NA | CASSSGLQETQYF | TGTGCCAGCAGCTCCGGACTTCAAGAGACCCAGTACTTC
TRBJ1-2 | TRBV18 | TRBD1 | NA | CASSPTGQIFYGYTF | TGTGCCAGCTCACCGACAGGGCAAATTTTCTATGGCTACACCTTC
TRBJ1-2 | TRBV3-1/TRBV3-2 | NA | NA | CASSPLAGRDPNYGYTF | TGTGCCAGCAGCCCACTAGCCGGGCGGGATCCTAACTATGGCTACACCTTC
TRBJ2-1 | TRBV19 | TRBD2 | NA | CASSISGHEQFF | TGTGCCAGTAGTATTAGCGGGCATGAGCAGTTCTTC
TRBJ2-5 | TRBV9 | TRBD2 | NA | CASSLTSGQETQYF | TGTGCCAGCAGCCTTACTAGCGGACAAGAGACCCAGTACTTC
TRBJ1-1 | TRBV27 | TRBD1 | NA | CASSPGQGMMNTEAFF | TGTGCCAGCAGTCCCGGACAGGGGATGATGAACACTGAAGCTTTCTTT
TRBJ2-3 | TRBV5-1 | NA | NA | CASSSTGTDTQYF | TGCGCCAGCAGTTCAACAGGGACCGATACGCAGTATTTT
TRBJ1-1 | TRBV7-9 | NA | NA | CASSLGTGWDTEAFF | TGTGCCAGCAGCTTGGGCACAGGGTGGGACACTGAAGCTTTCTTT
TRBJ2-4 | TRBV29-1 | NA | few | CSVDLLDIQYF | TGCAGCGTTGATCTGCTAGACATTCAGTACTTC
TRBJ2-2 | TRBV7-2 | NA | NA | CASSPSRAGELFF | TGTGCCAGCAGTCCCTCTCGGGCCGGGGAGCTGTTTTTT
TRBJ2-2 | TRBV3-1/TRBV3-2 | NA | NA | CASQDAGGELFF | TGTGCCAGCCAGGACGCGGGCGGGGAGCTGTTTTTT
TRBJ1-4 | TRBV10-3 | NA | NA | CAIGPINEKLFF | TGTGCCATCGGGCCTATTAATGAAAAACTGTTTTTT
TRBJ1-1 | TRBV7-9 | TRBD1 | NA | CASSSTDRGSTEAFF | TGTGCCAGCAGCTCCACGGACAGGGGTAGCACTGAAGCTTTCTTT
TRBJ2-3 | TRBV27 | TRBD2 | NA | CASSRLAGVADTQYF | TGTGCCAGCAGTCGACTAGCGGGAGTGGCAGATACGCAGTATTTT
TRBJ2-5 | TRBV29-1 | NA | NA | CSVEPDRLRETQYF | TGCAGCGTTGAACCCGACAGGCTACGGGAGACCCAGTACTTC
TRBJ2-1 | TRBV7-9 | NA | NA | CASSLLSSSYNEQFF | TGTGCCAGCAGCTTACTGTCGAGCTCCTACAATGAGCAGTTCTTC
TRBJ2-7 | TRBV30 | NA | NA | CAWSIRAEQYF | TGTGCCTGGAGTATCAGGGCCGAGCAGTACTTC
TRBJ2-7 | TRBV5-4 | TRBD1 | NA | CASSIQGQDEQYF | TGTGCCAGCAGCATACAGGGACAGGACGAGCAGTACTTC
TRBJ2-5 | TRBV5-1 | NA | NA | CASSIRGQETQYF | TGCGCCAGCAGCATTAGGGGCCAAGAGACCCAGTACTTC
TRBJ1-1 | TRBV7-3 | TRBD1 | NA | CASSLTGGDTEAFF | TGTGCCAGCAGCCTGACAGGGGGCGACACTGAAGCTTTCTTT
TRBJ1-2 | TRBV6-5 | NA | NA | CASSYIGGKGTF | TGTGCCAGCAGTTATATTGGAGGGAAGGGGACCTTC
TRBJ1-5 | TRBV5-1 | NA | NA | CASSFGENQPQHF | TGCGCCAGCAGTTTCGGGGAGAATCAGCCCCAGCATTTT
TRBJ1-1 | TRBV6-5 | NA | NA | CASSFLQGEAFF | TGTGCCAGCAGTTTCTTACAGGGTGAAGCTTTCTTT
TRBJ1-6 | TRBV7-9 | NA | NA | CASSLGGNSPLHF | TGTGCCAGCAGCCTGGGGGGGAATTCACCCCTCCACTTT
TRBJ1-4 | TRBV15 | TRBD1 | NA | CATARGQAATNEKLFF | TGTGCCACGGCGAGAGGACAGGCTGCAACTAATGAAAAACTGTTTTTT
TRBJ1-5 | TRBV27 | NA | NA | CASSLSTYSNQPQHF | TGTGCCAGCAGTTTATCGACTTATAGCAATCAGCCCCAGCATTTT
TRBJ2-5 | TRBV28 | NA | NA | CASSSLFQETQYF | TGTGCCAGCAGTTCTCTTTTCCAGGAGACCCAGTACTTC
TRBJ2-1 | TRBV12-5 | TRBD2 | NA | CATLQAGSNEQFF | TGTGCTACCCTTCAAGCGGGGTCCAATGAGCAGTTCTTC
TRBJ1-6 | TRBV7-2 | NA | few | CASSHPGNSPLHF | TGTGCCAGCAGCCACCCGGGAAATTCACCCCTCCACTTT
TRBJ2-2 | TRBV9 | TRBD2 | few | CASSVGGSSNTGELFF | TGTGCCAGCAGCGTAGGCGGGAGCTCGAACACCGGGGAGCTGTTTTTT
TRBJ2-7 | TRBV28 | TRBD2 | NA | CASSFRGTIPPTSGRGVEQYF | TGTGCCAGCAGTTTCAGGGGGACAATCCCCCCGACTAGCGGGAGGGGGGTGGAGCAGTACTTC
TRBJ1-6 | TRBV2 | TRBD1 | NA | CASRGSTGGANSPLHF | TGTGCCAGCCGGGGTTCGACAGGGGGAGCGAATTCACCCCTCCACTTT
TRBJ2-3 | TRBV6-1 | TRBD2 | NA | CASSESGGAGDTQYF | TGTGCCAGCAGTGAAAGCGGGGGGGCGGGAGATACGCAGTATTTT
TRBJ1-2 | TRBV5-5 | TRBD1 | NA | CASSLRGTGTEYGYTF | TGTGCCAGCAGCTTGAGGGGGACAGGAACGGAGTATGGCTACACCTTC
TRBJ2-5 | TRBV10-2 | NA | NA | CASSLAGAEETQYF | TGCGCCAGCTCTTTGGCGGGCGCAGAAGAGACCCAGTACTTC